One T cell receptor (beta chain) is described in this entry. There is no known antigen for this receptor. Nothing much larger sits one base from this clone, and base qualities are not available. The cohort comprised around 690 healthy bone marrow donors. At the time of sampling, every cohort member was nominally healthy, though immune exposures that went unrecorded were likely present. The donor was CMV seropositive and was included in the group of 250 to 300 seropositive cohort members. Every donor gave a peripheral blood sample, and the peripheral blood mononuclear cells from that sample were used for TCR beta sequencing. Genomic DNA was extracted from the blood cell samples with the Qiagen DNeasy Blood Extraction Kit. The CDR3, from cysteine to phenylalanine, totals 12 residues. CDR3 DNA is the only sequence kept; it has 36 bases, read in frame from the first base. Taken from the germline V gene (reference sequence), the CDR1 and CDR2 loops are SEHNR and FQNEAQ. V is shortened by 1 base, J by 8 bases, and the region joining them spans 8 bases.

This sample is part of a study of cytomegalovirus exposure and HLA in healthy donors (dated by TCRdb to about 2017). About the full investigation: An earlier analysis of some 550 of the donors reported about 250 Gb of sequence data and more than 90 million unique TCR beta sequences from 150 million to 200 million T cells. An early release covering approximately 600 HLA-typed donors comprised about 310 gigabases of sequencing data and 65 million to 100 million unique TCR sequences. Of the approximately 400 genotyped donors, roughly 85% fell in the genetic ancestry cluster associated with self-reported Caucasian donors. The aim of the study was to test whether cataloging public T cell receptors could identify signatures of past pathogen exposure. Using immunosequencing, the study profiled T cell repertoires from fewer than 850 subjects and related those repertoires to cytomegalovirus serostatus. Besides the first cohort of some 670 subjects, a separate validation cohort made up of 120 different subjects was used. To predict cytomegalovirus infection status, the study brought together high-throughput TCR immunosequencing, statistical association of individual TCRs with disease status, and machine learning. A later analysis re-examined previously published TCR beta repertoires from roughly 650 donors and added high-resolution HLA genotyping to investigate patterns of TCR occurrence. Rather than drawing on any new phenotypic data, the later analysis identified candidate immune exposures from TCR beta sequences and the way those sequences occurred across donors. In an earlier analysis of 500 to 650 of the donors, high-throughput TCR beta sequencing was used to judge whether each TCR beta V gene segment behaved as functional or pseudogenic. Alongside the repertoire data, information on donor age, sex, ethnicity and CMV serostatus was compiled. A later genetic analysis used genome-wide SNP genotypes for about 60% of the roughly 700 donors, treating that subset as a discovery cohort. Every discovery cohort repertoire had been produced on one sequencing platform. HLA typing covered class I and class II loci at four-digit resolution. The number of donors typed differed by locus, with 629-630 for A, B, C, DRB1 and DQB1, over 500 for DQA1, 600 to 610 for DPA1, and about 450 for DPB1. Four or five DR-DQ haplotypes were handled as single units for association and clustering because linkage in the cohort was strong. Among about 400 genotyped donors of the cohort, an average of approximately 220,000 unique TCR beta nucleotide sequences was sequenced per donor, of which 15% to 20% were non-productive.

Study-level results and caveats: Strong co-occurrence of HLA alleles, especially DR and DQ, made assigning TCR associations to individual alleles difficult. A later analysis found that HLA-associated TCR beta chains were more clonally expanded and had lower generation probabilities than equally common non-associated chains. CMV serostatus was the only immune exposure information available for the cohort. Broadly in line with IMGT annotations, most TCR beta V segments showed up in productive rearrangements about 87% or about 30% of the time in an earlier analysis of 587 of the donors. The study listed approximately 160 TCR beta chains as associated with cytomegalovirus. Only TCR beta chains were sequenced in this cohort, and the absence of alpha or paired-chain data limited detectable features. Specific HLA alleles were associated with some 15,000 TCR beta sequences at a false discovery rate of 0.05 in a later analysis. Presence/absence analyses assumed roughly uniform sequencing depth across donors, an assumption that may not hold. Cytomegalovirus status was reported to be diagnosed by the classifier with high specificity and sensitivity in both the original and validation cohorts. A further reported finding was that TCR beta sequences accurately predicted the HLA-A and HLA-B alleles for most subjects in the first cohort. In a later analysis, the rate of TCR association differed among HLA loci, with DRB1 alleles having the most associated TCRs and HLA-C alleles having the fewest. According to a later analysis, parvovirus B19, influenza, CMV and Epstein-Barr virus appeared linked to several top co-occurrence clusters. The 87-base-pair reads could not distinguish some IMGT-functional V segments, including TRBV6-2 and TRBV6-3, so those segments were excluded. Compared with the roughly 700-donor mean, donors in an Asian-associated ancestry cluster had fewer N-insertions in productive TCRs, according to a later genetic analysis. A later analysis found that most CMV-associated TCR beta chains appeared HLA-restricted, with HLA associations seemingly driven largely by CMV exposure. The authors suggested that the approach could potentially be extended to other disease states and immunological phenotypes. A group of highly shared sequence variants was considered likely to be a technical artifact of the sequencing pipeline. Correlated functional status among segregating V segments might reflect linkage disequilibrium, but an unknown experimental factor could not be ruled out. Because HLA typing was missing for some donors at each locus, association tests included only the typed subset. In vitro tests confirmed that three of the cytomegalovirus-associated TCR beta chains recognize cytomegalovirus antigens. While some public TCRs were present in many individuals, most TCR sequences turned up only very rarely across donors. Because counts were too low, roughly 16 rarely observed V segments, including chromosome 9 orphons, were excluded from the earlier analysis of a few hundred of the donors. V-gene and J-gene trimming of TCR beta chains was associated with a missense DCLRE1C variant in a later genetic analysis, and the association was replicated in an independent cohort.

Library prep was done by the immunoSEQ multiplex PCR assay. The multiplex PCR relied on a mix of 60 forward primers for TCR Vbeta segments and 13 reverse primers for TCR Jbeta segments. The CDR3 region of rearranged TCR beta genes was amplified from genomic DNA by a multiplex PCR assay. The Illumina HiSeq System was used to sequence the amplified TCR beta libraries as 87-base-pair reads. In the authors' own workflow: Across the 670 or so repertoires, a later analysis counted approximately 83 million unique TCR beta chains, 9.5 million to 13 million of which were shared by at least two donors. Raw reads were error-corrected and collapsed into unique sequences with a nearest-neighbor algorithm that merged closely related sequences to remove PCR and sequencing errors. Alignment of CDR3 sequences to IMGT reference sequences was used to assign V, D and J gene segments. For a sequence to be retained, at least a six-nucleotide match to both a V gene segment and a J gene segment was required. A rearrangement counted as productive if the CDR3 had no stop codons and remained in frame with V and J, and every other rearrangement counted as non-productive. Following IMGT convention, CDR3 was defined as the stretch from the second conserved V-encoded cysteine up to the conserved J-encoded phenylalanine. The earlier analysis of 450 to 750 of the donors excluded any sequence lacking an unambiguous match to a single V gene segment. In an earlier analysis of around 600 of the donors, V segments were called functional above 56.7% productive rearrangements and were called segregating when the between-donor standard deviation exceeded 5%. A statistical classification framework was developed to diagnose cytomegalovirus status using the catalog of TCR beta chain sequences. In a later analysis, V and J genes were assigned by comparing TCR nucleotide sequences against IMGT/GENE-DB human TR gene sequences. The TCRdist pipeline was used in a later analysis to assign CDR3 sequences and most-parsimonious VDJ recombination scenarios. In a later analysis, each TCR beta chain was defined by its CDR3 amino acid sequence together with its V-gene family, and reads without a unique V-gene family were excluded. As a way to deal with suspected cross-contamination and a sequencing artifact, a later analysis dropped approximately 570 nucleotide sequences that were highly shared and had low generation probability. For each public chain, a later analysis derived a clonal expansion index from normalized ranks of inferred template counts within each repertoire. A later analysis computed generation probabilities with a VDJ recombination model fitted to out-of-frame rearrangements, and checked the results against IGoR. In a later analysis, hypergeometric tests were used to score TCR-TCR, TCR-HLA and TCR-CMV co-occurrence, with a repertoire-size bias correction applied to TCR pairs. In a later analysis, false discovery rates were estimated by permuting HLA or CMV assignments 20 times. In a later analysis, co-occurring TCRs were grouped with DBSCAN, and TCRdist sequence similarity was added when clustering was performed within HLA-allele-positive subsets. Repertoires with fewer than 30,000 or more than 120,000 public chains, plus five repertoires with anomalous nucleotide sharing, were excluded from co-occurrence clustering. TCRdb mirrors the immuneACCESS table, restricted to in-frame sequences. Some clones are absent from its copies; in checked studies, under half trace to an unresolved V gene, and the reason for the others is unknown. The V and J calls and clone size are taken from that table; D and trimming were inferred from the DNA. Here the sample has some 65,000 clones; approximately 71% occur a single time. Jointly, the top ten make up approximately 23% of the sample.

The clonotype originates from a man in his fifties in good health and CMV-seropositive. The chain is made from TRBV7-9 and TRBJ1-2, with the D segment identity uncertain. Sample: PBMCs. The nucleotide sequence reads TGTGCCAGCAGCTTAGTCGGGGAGGGCTACACCTTC. This encodes CASSLVGEGYTF.